The 22 T cell receptor beta chains reported below all come from one sample, sequenced in a study of T cells in Graves' hyperthyroidism and ophthalmopathy (dated by TCRdb to the late 2010s). The library was generated by multiplex PCR. Sequenced using an Illumina HiSeq 2000. The TCR beta CDR3 regions were amplified from the RNA transcripts. The TCR CDR3 was subjected to a first round of RT-PCR using the HTBI primer set and the Qiagen OneStep RT-PCR kit. The public reads were reanalyzed by TCRdb: fastp trimming at Q25, MiXCR alignment, in-frame beta chains only. Rows merge per CDR3 protein into single entries with the most common DNA and genes. Counted in this sample were fewer than 850,000 distinct CDR3 sequences; 15% to 20% of them appeared once. The leading ten clones occupy 15% to 18% of the sample. The sequenced sample was blood. The receptors originated from a man between 45 and 60 years old with Graves' hyperthyroidism.

In this sample, this clonotype turned up many times. The chain combines TRBV7-9 with TRBJ2-7; D possibly matches TRBD1 or TRBD2 (5 bases each). V was cut by 6 bases and J by 2 bases, with 20 bases left in between. CDR3 length: 16 amino acids. Germline V gene data show CDR1 as SEHNR and CDR2 as FQNEAQ (reference sequence). The CDR3 nucleotides read TGTGCCAGCAGTTTTGACCCGGGACGAGTTACCTACGAGCAGTACTTC. Translating it yields CASSFDPGRVTYEQYF.

A few counts support this clonotype. The chain employs TRBV7-2 and TRBJ2-7; 8 bases are a match to TRBD1. With 2 bases clipped from V and 5 bases from J, the junction kept 11 bases outside the gene matches. In germline, CDR1 is SGHTA, CDR2 FQGNSA. The CDR3 is made up of 16 amino acids. CDR3 region: CASSLTGSGGINEQYF. The CDR3 DNA is TGTGCCAGCAGCTTAACGGGGTCAGGGGGCATCAACGAGCAGTACTTC. The variable domain in full, with the rest retrieved from reference TRBV7-2 and TRBJ2-7, is GAGVSQSPSNKVTEKGKDVELRCDPISGHTALYWYRQSLGQGLEFLIYFQGNSAPDKSGLPSDRFSAERTGGSVSTLTIQRTQQEDSAVYLCASSLTGSGGINEQYFGPGTRLTVT.

This clonotype was seen a handful of times. The chain combines TRBV5-4 with TRBJ2-5, with 10 bases matching TRBD1. The J segment lost 4 bases and the V segment lost 4 bases, leaving 7 bases of the junction unmatched. Germline lookup yields CDR1 SGHNT and CDR2 YYREEE (reference sequence). The CDR3 has 15 residues. The DNA of the CDR3 is TGTGCCAGCAGCCAGCCGGGACAGGGGATAGAGACCCAGTACTTC. Its translation is CASSQPGQGIETQYF.

This clonotype was detected many times. The chain is built from TRBV27 and TRBJ2-1; TRBD2 matches at 14 bases. The CDR3 is made up of 16 amino acids. With 5 bases clipped from V and 4 bases from J, the junction kept 4 bases outside the gene matches. The V gene's germline CDR1 is MNHEY and CDR2 SMNVEV (reference sequence). The CDR3 loop reads CASSRGLAGVYNEQFF. Written as DNA, the CDR3 is TGTGCCAGCAGTAGGGGACTAGCGGGAGTTTACAATGAGCAGTTCTTC.

This clonotype was counted at least ten times. The chain carries TRBV6-1 and TRBJ2-1; 10 bases are shared with TRBD2. This CDR3 is built from 15 residues. CDR1 is MNHNS, CDR2 SASEGT, per germline. J was trimmed by 5 bases and V by 5 bases; bases with no gene match: 6. The CDR3 region has the DNA TGTGCCAGCAGTCCGGGACTAGCGATAAACAATGAGCAGTTCTTC. It translates to CASSPGLAINNEQFF.

Regarding this clonotype: This clone may be a read error of a much larger clone one base away. The chain couples TRBV2 to TRBJ2-5; TRBD2 agrees at 7 bases. The junction had 10 bases not matched to a gene; V was cut back by 4 bases and J by 2 bases. The CDR3 covers 16 residues. Per the germline V gene, CDR1 is SNHLY and CDR2 is FYNNEI. CDR3 in DNA: TGTGCCAGCAGTGGTTCTAGCGGAGGGCCTCAAGAGACCCAGTACTTC. Translated: CASSGSSGGPQETQYF.

V gene TRBV6-5 combines with J gene TRBJ2-3, with D maybe TRBD2 (6 bases). Germline V gives CDR1 MNHEY, CDR2 SVGAGI. CDR3 length equals 15 residues. Deletions cut 2 bases from V and 1 base from J, with 10 bases between. The chain's CDR3 is CASSYRGSGTDTQYF. CDR3 bases: TGTGCCAGCAGTTACCGGGGGAGCGGCACAGATACGCAGTATTTT.

Only a few counts were recorded for this clonotype. V gene TRBV20-1 combines with J gene TRBJ2-5, with D possibly TRBD2 on 6 matching bases. The CDR3 spans 13 residues. Germline-derived CDR1 and CDR2 are DFQATT and SNEGSKA (reference sequence). V shed 3 bases and J shed 7 bases, with 15 bases lying between them. The CDR3 nucleotides are TGCAGTGCTAGGGGCCGACCCGGGGGGACCCAGTACTTC. This codes for CSARGRPGGTQYF.

This clonotype was detected many times. The genes are TRBV15 and TRBJ2-5; 8 bases fit TRBD1. The germline V gene has CDR1 LNHNV and CDR2 YYDKDF (reference sequence). V lost 1 base and J lost 3; bases outside the gene matches: 7. The CDR3 totals 16 residues. Written as DNA, the CDR3 is TGTGCCACCAGCAGAGGACGTGGACAGGGAGAAGAGACCCAGTACTTC. Translation gives CATSRGRGQGEETQYF.

In its sample, this clonotype was seen a few times. Compared with germline, one end of the junction differs, possibly owing to a read error. V is TRBV20-1 and J is TRBJ2-7; 8 nucleotides agree with TRBD2. The CDR3 is made up of 16 amino acids. Germline V gene sequence: CDR1 DFQATT, CDR2 SNEGSKA (reference sequence). The CDR3 nucleotides are TGCAGTGCCGTACCCGAGGACCGGGGGGGGGTCTACGGGCAGTACTTC. Its protein is CSAVPEDRGGVYGQYF.

There are a few counts of this clonotype. The rearrangement links TRBV15 to TRBJ2-1; D is possibly TRBD2 (6 bases). The CDR3 contains 16 residues. CDR1 is LNHNV and CDR2 is YYDKDF in the germline V gene (reference sequence). The V end was cut by 3 bases, the J end by 1 base, with 13 bases between. This CDR3 reads CATSREGGRSYNEQFF. DNA of the CDR3: TGTGCCACCAGCAGGGAGGGAGGCCGGTCCTACAATGAGCAGTTCTTC.

This chain connects TRBV30 to TRBJ1-1; weak D call: TRBD1 (5 bases). The CDR3 length is 13 residues. Looked up from germline, CDR1 is GTSNPN and CDR2 is SVGIG (reference sequence). Between the trimmed V and J ends, which lost 0 bases and 6 bases, there was a span of 11 bases. The CDR3 loop reads CAWSVWRGAEAFF. DNA for the CDR3: TGTGCCTGGAGTGTGTGGAGGGGAGCTGAAGCTTTCTTT. Full variable domain (rest looked up from reference TRBV30 and TRBJ1-1): SQTIHQWPATLVQPVGSPLSLECTVEGTSNPNLYWYRQAAGRGLQLLFYSVGIGQISSEVPQNLSASRPQDRQFILSSKKLLLSDSGFYLCAWSVWRGAEAFFGQGTRLTVV.

This clonotype has more than one count but fewer than ten. V is TRBV19 and J is TRBJ2-6; 10 nucleotides align to TRBD1. The V segment lost 5 bases and the J segment 0 bases; nucleotides outside the gene matches: 4. The CDR3 spans 17 residues. CDR1 and CDR2 from the germline V gene are LNHDA and SQIVND (reference sequence). The CDR3 sequence is CASSPGTGDSGANVLTF. CDR3 nucleotides: TGTGCCAGTAGTCCGGGGACAGGGGACTCTGGGGCCAACGTCCTGACTTTC.

This clonotype was recorded at least ten times. This sequence joins TRBV9 and TRBJ2-1, with D possibly TRBD1 on 6 matching bases. CDR3 length equals 16 residues. Trimming cost V 3 bases and J 2 bases, with 15 bases left between them. Germline CDR1 SGDLS, CDR2 YYNGEE. CDR3 nucleotide sequence: TGTGCCAGCAGCGAAGAAACAGGGTTCACCTACAATGAGCAGTTCTTC. This sequence encodes CASSEETGFTYNEQFF.

This chain links TRBV18 with TRBJ1-2, with D tentatively TRBD1 (5 bases). V lost 5 bases and J 4 bases, leaving 17 bases between the germline ends. This CDR3 has 15 residues. Germline V gene sequence: CDR1 KGHSH, CDR2 LQKENI. In DNA form, the CDR3 reads TGTGCCAGCTCATCGCAGCCAGGGCCAGCCTATGGCTACACCTTC. Translated, it gives CASSSQPGPAYGYTF.

For the CDR3, the DNA is TGTGCCACCAGTGTAGGGGGGCTAGCGGGAGCCCATGAGCAGTTCTTC. It is translated as CATSVGGLAGAHEQFF. V gene TRBV24-1 combines with J gene TRBJ2-1, with TRBD2 identical over 10 bases. Germline lookup yields CDR1 KGHDR and CDR2 SFDVKD. V was clipped by 5 bases and J by 8 bases; unmatched bases: 11. The CDR3 contains 16 residues.

This clonotype appeared a few times. The chain couples TRBV5-6 to TRBJ1-2, with D maybe TRBD1 (5 bases). There are 13 residues in the CDR3. Trimming cost V 0 bases and J 8 bases, with 11 bases left between them. CDR1 is SGHDT and CDR2 is YYEEEE in the germline V gene. DNA of the CDR3: TGTGCCAGCAGCTTGGTACAGGTAGAGGGCTACACCTTC. Translating it yields CASSLVQVEGYTF.

The CDR3 DNA follows: TGTGCCAGCAGCTTAGGGCGGACTAGCGGGAGGGCCCCCGGGTACGAGCAGTACTTC. It encodes CASSLGRTSGRAPGYEQYF. The chain links TRBV7-2 to TRBJ2-7, with 15 bases lining up with TRBD2. J gave up 4 bases and V 1 base, and 11 bases lay outside the gene matches. The germline gives CDR1 SGHTA, CDR2 FQGNSA. This CDR3 is 19 amino acids long.

V gene TRBV7-9 combines with J gene TRBJ1-1; D is unclear. With 2 bases removed from V and 0 bases from J, the gap between germline ends came to 16 bases. The germline gives CDR1 SEHNR, CDR2 FQNEAQ (reference sequence). The CDR3 has 17 residues. This CDR3 is CASSLTMGAVMNTEAFF. In DNA form, the CDR3 reads TGTGCCAGCAGCTTAACGATGGGTGCCGTCATGAACACTGAAGCTTTCTTT.

The chain uses TRBV12-3 or TRBV12-4 and TRBJ1-2, with TRBD1 matching 7 bases. CDR3 length equals 15 residues. Trimming cost V 3 bases and J 4 bases; bases outside gene matches: 8. The CDR3 region is CASSLGQSTSYGYTF. CDR3 DNA sequence: TGTGCCAGCAGTTTGGGACAGTCTACCTCCTATGGCTACACCTTC.

This clonotype was found a few times. The J gene is TRBJ2-2, the V gene TRBV30; D might be TRBD1 (5 bases). CDR1 is GTSNPN and CDR2 is SVGIG in the germline V gene (reference sequence). The CDR3 is 12 amino acids. The V end lost 1 base, the J end lost 9 bases, and 9 bases lay between the germline ends. This CDR3 reads CAWSGGERELFF. CDR3 nucleotides: TGTGCCTGGAGTGGGGGCGAGAGGGAGCTGTTTTTT.

The chain is built from TRBV5-4 and TRBJ2-2; D is perhaps TRBD1 or TRBD2 (5 bases each). V lost 4 bases to trimming and J lost 1 base, with 11 bases between them. The CDR3 runs to 15 residues. Looked up from germline, CDR1 is SGHNT and CDR2 is YYREEE (reference sequence). The CDR3 nucleotides are TGTGCCAGCAGCCCCGGGGCGGGGAACACCGGGGAGCTGTTTTTT. Protein: CASSPGAGNTGELFF.